This entry lists 15 T cell receptor beta chains sequenced from one sample in a study of blood T cell repertoires in COVID-19. Clones were sequenced by immunoSEQ multiplex PCR, and TCRdb holds only the in-frame ones, with some missing. The table includes roughly 76,000 clones, around 86% detected once. Sequences were obtained from peripheral blood. The receptor set was obtained from a woman older than 75 with active or convalescent COVID-19.

In regard to this clone: The junction differs from germline at one of its ends, possibly a read error. This chain joins TRBV2 and TRBJ1-5; 7 positions agree with TRBD1. The CDR3 is 13 amino acids. Germline values: CDR1 SNHLY, CDR2 FYNNEI. CDR3: CASRYTGDQPQHF. CDR3 bases: TGTGCCAGCAGATATACAGGGGATCAGCCTCAGCATTTT.

The rearrangement links TRBV30 to TRBJ2-7, with D tentatively TRBD1 (5 bases). CDR1 and CDR2 (germline): GTSNPN, SVGIG (reference sequence). V was shortened by 5 bases and J by 2 bases, with 7 bases between the two germline ends. The CDR3 length is 11 residues. CDR3 in DNA: TGTGCCTGGGACAGAGCCTACGAGCAGTACTTC. Amino acids: CAWDRAYEQYF.

The chain employs TRBV7-9 and TRBJ1-5; perhaps TRBD1 as D (5 bases). V was cut by 4 bases and J by 6 bases, with 13 bases left in between. This CDR3 spans 14 amino acids. Germline values: CDR1 SEHNR, CDR2 FQNEAQ (reference sequence). CDR3 region: CASSSVSGGQPQHF. Here the CDR3 DNA reads TGTGCCAGCAGCTCCGTCTCCGGGGGTCAGCCCCAGCATTTT.

Only a few counts were recorded for this clone. The rearrangement joins TRBV3-1 (or the pseudogene TRBV3-2) to TRBJ1-2; D possibly corresponds to TRBD1 (6 bases). This CDR3 is 14 amino acids long. Trimming removed 1 base from V and 4 bases from J, with 10 bases in between. From germline, CDR1 is LGHDT and CDR2 YNNKEL (reference sequence). CDR3 nucleotides: TGTGCCAGCAGCCAAGTTCAGGGGAGCTATGGCTACACCTTC. This translates into CASSQVQGSYGYTF.

The chain is built from TRBV5-4 and TRBJ1-1; unclear D gene. The germline gives CDR1 SGHNT, CDR2 YYREEE (reference sequence). The CDR3 sequence is 12 residues long. Trimming left V 4 bases short and J 4 bases short, with 8 bases between. The CDR3 loop reads CASSLPSTEAFF. The CDR3 DNA reads as TGTGCCAGCAGCCTACCCTCCACTGAAGCTTTCTTT.

The chain uses TRBV11-2 and TRBJ1-2; D is uncertain. CDR1 is SGHAT and CDR2 is FQNNGV in the germline V gene. This CDR3 comprises 14 residues. Trimming stripped 7 bases from V and 0 bases from J, with 12 bases between. The CDR3 spells CASTLGPSNYGYTF. The CDR3, as DNA: TGTGCCAGCACCCTGGGCCCCTCTAACTATGGCTACACCTTC.

The V and J genes are TRBV9 and TRBJ2-5, with D possibly matching TRBD1 (6 bases). The germline V gene encodes CDR1 SGDLS and CDR2 YYNGEE. V was clipped by 0 bases and J by 5 bases, with 14 bases between them. This CDR3 is built from 15 residues. The CDR3 DNA follows: TGTGCCAGCAGCGTAGGAGGGGGTGAGCGCGAGACCCAGTACTTC. Translating it yields CASSVGGGERETQYF.

J is TRBJ1-1 and V is TRBV6-6, with 9 bases matching TRBD1. Unmatched junction bases numbered 8, after V lost 6 bases and J lost 3 bases. CDR1 and CDR2 (germline): MNHNY, SVGAGI (reference sequence). The CDR3 runs 15 residues. The CDR3 nucleotides are TGTGCCAGCAGCACGACAGGGGGAGCGGACACTGAAGCTTTCTTT. Protein product: CASSTTGGADTEAFF.

The chain combines TRBV5-6 with TRBJ1-3; D is possibly TRBD1 (6 bases). CDR3 length: 19 residues. V lost 4 bases, J lost 8 bases, and 31 bases lay in between. Per germline, CDR1 SGHDT and CDR2 YYEEEE. The DNA for the CDR3 is TGTGCCAGCAGCCCACAGGGAACATATCTCCCAACCTACACGGACACCATATATTTT. Translated, it gives CASSPQGTYLPTYTDTIYF.

The chain recombines TRBV7-9 with TRBJ2-3; D is possibly TRBD1 (6 bases). CDR1 is SEHNR and CDR2 is FQNEAQ in the germline V gene (reference sequence). The germline V and J ends were trimmed by 5 bases and 0 bases, with 21 bases remaining between them. The CDR3 covers 18 residues. The CDR3 loop is CASSQGSRQAVSTDTQYF. The CDR3 DNA sequence: TGTGCCAGCAGCCAGGGGAGCCGCCAGGCCGTTAGCACAGATACGCAGTATTTT.

This chain joins TRBV5-3 and TRBJ1-2; D unresolved. TRBV5-3 counts as an open reading frame of uncertain function. The CDR3 is 14 residues long. The V end was cut by 0 bases, the J end by 8 bases, with 14 bases between. CDR3 coding DNA: TGTGCCAGAAGCTTGGGGTTAAGGGAGCGGGGCTACACCTTC. Amino acids: CARSLGLRERGYTF.

The chain recombines TRBV11-3 with TRBJ2-1; 8 bases line up with TRBD2. This CDR3 is built from 14 residues. J lost 4 bases, V lost 8 bases, and 7 bases had no gene match. Germline CDR1 reads SGHNT; CDR2 reads YENEEA. Written as DNA, the CDR3 is TGTGCCAGCGGTAAGGGCGGGGGGTACAATGAGCAGTTCTTC. Amino acid sequence: CASGKGGGYNEQFF.

A remark on this clone: This sample includes further DNA sequences coding for the same CDR3. The V and J genes are TRBV18 and TRBJ1-5, with 8 bases that match TRBD1. The V gene end was trimmed by 6 bases and the J gene end by 6 bases; junction bases not matched to a gene: 4. Germline assignment: CDR1 KGHSH and CDR2 LQKENI. This CDR3 contains 13 residues. CDR3 in DNA: TGTGCCAGCTCCTCCGACAGGGGTCAGCCCCAGCATTTT. It codes for CASSSDRGQPQHF.

This clone was seen just once. DNA of the CDR3: TGTGCCAGCAGCCCAAGGAGCGTGGCCGGGGAGCTGTTTTTT. Translated, it gives CASSPRSVAGELFF. The V and J genes are TRBV11-2 and TRBJ2-2, with no clear D. Looked up from germline, CDR1 is SGHAT and CDR2 is FQNNGV. Trimming removed 5 bases from V and 6 bases from J, with 13 bases in between. The CDR3 totals 14 residues.

The chain's CDR3 is CASSPRQGLNYEQYF. CDR3 sequence (DNA): TGCGCCAGCAGCCCACGACAGGGATTGAACTACGAGCAGTACTTC. This chain connects TRBV5-1 to TRBJ2-7; 7 bases align to TRBD1. CDR3 length: 15 amino acids. Germline V gene lookup returns CDR1 SGHRS and CDR2 YFSETQ. V was clipped by 4 bases and J by 3 bases; unmatched bases: 10.